This entry describes one TCR beta chain. This sample stems from a study of cytomegalovirus exposure and HLA in healthy donors. PCR used 60 Vbeta primers and 13 Jbeta primers. Here immunoSEQ multiplex PCR was the method, and the copy in TCRdb shows in-frame clones only, minus some. The table lists under 200,000 clones, 70% to 85% of them singletons, with 4.4% in the top ten. Sequenced input: PBMCs. This receptor was obtained from a woman aged 25 to 39 in good health and CMV-seropositive.

CDR3 protein: CASSLGRETQYF. The CDR3 DNA reads TGTGCCAGCAGCTTAGGGCGGGAGACCCAGTACTTC. This chain joins TRBV11-2 and TRBJ2-5, with D unresolved. This CDR3 contains 12 residues. Trimming left V 1 base short and J 5 bases short, with 5 bases between. Germline loops: CDR1 SGHAT, CDR2 FQNNGV.